One and the same sample provided the 18 T cell receptor beta chains below, sequenced in a study of Ad26.COV2.S vaccination and SARS-CoV-2 variants. As for treatment: around 19 received Ad26.COV2.S at low or high dose, single or two shots; five or six received placebo; per-sample allocation not given. Vaccine and placebo recipients were sampled on day 63 after the first injection. The protocol was immunoSEQ multiplex PCR, while the TCRdb copy is restricted to in-frame clones and leaves out a portion. Among hundreds of thousands of clones, 70% to 90% were seen once, and the ten largest hold approximately 1.5%. The sample consisted of peripheral blood, taken in a trial of Ad26.COV2.S vaccine versus placebo. The receptor set was obtained from a person aged 18 to 65 who received the Ad26.COV2.S COVID-19 vaccine or a placebo.

The V and J genes are TRBV18 and TRBJ1-3, with a possible D match to TRBD1 (6 bases). The V end lost 6 bases, the J end lost 0 bases, and 21 bases lay between the germline ends. The CDR3 covers 18 residues. Germline V gene data show CDR1 as KGHSH and CDR2 as LQKENI. DNA of the CDR3: TGTGCCAGCTCCCTCGGACAGCCAGAGGGTAGCTCTGGAAACACCATATATTTT. This sequence encodes CASSLGQPEGSSGNTIYF.

This clone was observed a handful of times. This sequence joins TRBV27 and TRBJ2-7; TRBD1 is a possible D gene (6 bases). CDR1 and CDR2 (germline): MNHEY, SMNVEV (reference sequence). CDR3 length: 14 amino acids. V was shortened by 5 bases and J by 1 base, with 12 bases between the two germline ends. The CDR3 reads CASSTFQGSYEQYF. The CDR3 DNA reads as TGTGCCAGCAGTACATTTCAGGGGTCCTACGAGCAGTACTTC.

The V gene is TRBV3-1 (or the pseudogene TRBV3-2), the J gene TRBJ2-1; perhaps TRBD2 as D (6 bases). Germline CDR1 LGHDT, CDR2 YNNKEL (reference sequence). This CDR3 is built from 15 residues. V was cut by 2 bases and J by 10 bases, with 18 bases left in between. The CDR3 sequence: CASSQSGPLSDEQFF. The DNA of the CDR3 is TGTGCCAGCAGCCAAAGCGGGCCCCTCTCCGACGAGCAGTTCTTC.

This clone was detected once. The chain couples TRBV15 to TRBJ2-2; TRBD1 agrees at 8 bases. The germline V gene encodes CDR1 LNHNV and CDR2 YYDKDF (reference sequence). V was clipped by 3 bases and J by 4 bases; unmatched bases: 4. This CDR3 contains 15 residues. CDR3 protein: CATSRDRVFTGELFF. CDR3 DNA sequence: TGTGCCACCAGCAGGGACAGGGTTTTCACCGGGGAGCTGTTTTTT. Filled out from reference TRBV15 and TRBJ2-2, the complete variable domain reads DAMVIQNPRYQVTQFGKPVTLSCSQTLNHNVMYWYQQKSSQAPKLLFHYYDKDFNNEADTPDNFQSRRPNTSFCFLDIRSPGLGDTAMYLCATSRDRVFTGELFFGEGSRLTVL.

This clone was observed a handful of times. The chain couples TRBV3-1 (or the pseudogene TRBV3-2) to TRBJ1-5, with unresolved D. CDR1 LGHDT and CDR2 YNNKEL come from the germline V gene (reference sequence). Trimming left V 2 bases short and J 3 bases short, with 2 bases between. The CDR3 has 12 amino acids. As DNA, the CDR3 is TGTGCCAGCAGCCAAAACAATCAGCCCCAGCATTTT. It specifies CASSQNNQPQHF.

This clone was counted once. This chain's CDR3 is CASSLQGEVAGNTIYF. CDR3 nucleotides: TGTGCCAGCAGCCTCCAGGGGGAGGTGGCTGGAAACACCATATATTTT. The chain couples TRBV7-9 to TRBJ1-3, with 7 bases fitting TRBD1. The CDR3 loop spans 16 amino acids. Germline V CDR1 and CDR2: SEHNR, FQNEAQ (reference sequence). V dropped 5 bases and J dropped 2; count of bases not matched to a gene: 9.

The V and J genes are TRBV18 and TRBJ1-1, with D possibly matching TRBD1 (6 bases). V dropped 2 bases and J dropped 0 bases, with 19 bases sitting between them. Germline CDR1 reads KGHSH; CDR2 reads LQKENI. The CDR3 totals 18 residues. In DNA form, the CDR3 reads TGTGCCAGCTCACCAACGATAGGGACACCCTTTATGAACACTGAAGCTTTCTTT. It specifies CASSPTIGTPFMNTEAFF.

The chain carries TRBV7-2 and TRBJ1-6, with 7 bases matching TRBD1. Germline V gene lookup returns CDR1 SGHTA and CDR2 FQGNSA. The CDR3 is 16 amino acids. The V gene end was trimmed by 5 bases and the J gene end by 7 bases; junction bases not matched to a gene: 11. CDR3: CASSPVPTGLNSPLHF. DNA of the CDR3: TGTGCCAGCAGCCCAGTCCCGACAGGGTTGAATTCACCCCTCCACTTT.

The V call is TRBV9, the J call TRBJ2-7; 9 positions match TRBD1. V lost 3 bases, J lost 0 bases, and 7 bases stayed unmatched. This CDR3 contains 16 residues. The germline CDR1 and CDR2 sequences are SGDLS and YYNGEE. CDR3 residues: CASSGYGTGSSYEQYF. The CDR3 DNA follows: TGTGCCAGCAGCGGCTATGGGACAGGGAGCTCCTACGAGCAGTACTTC.

This rearrangement joins TRBV10-3 to TRBJ1-2; 7 bases map to TRBD1. This CDR3 has 11 amino acids. Germline loops: CDR1 ENHRY, CDR2 SYGVKD. Trimming at V came to 9 bases and at J to 5 bases, leaving 3 bases not matched to a gene. The CDR3 sequence: CAIGQEYGYTF. The CDR3, as DNA: TGTGCCATTGGACAGGAGTATGGCTACACCTTC.

The chain recombines TRBV6-1 with TRBJ2-3; 12 bases are a match to TRBD2. Losses at the gene ends were 4 bases for V and 1 base for J; bases not matched to a gene: 3. Germline CDR1 reads MNHNS; CDR2 reads SASEGT. The CDR3 runs 16 residues. This CDR3 reads CASSVRTSGGTDTQYF. In DNA, the CDR3 is TGTGCCAGCAGTGTTCGGACTAGCGGGGGCACAGATACGCAGTATTTT.

The chain uses TRBV13 and TRBJ2-3, with 7 bases aligning to TRBD2. V shed 5 bases and J 2 bases; nucleotides not matched to a gene: 13. CDR1 is PRHDT and CDR2 is FYEKMQ in the germline V gene (reference sequence). The CDR3 has 17 amino acids. The CDR3 region has the DNA TGTGCCAGCAGCCCACCCCGGGGGGAGCCCGCCACAGATACGCAGTATTTT. Protein sequence: CASSPPRGEPATDTQYF.

The chain recombines TRBV6-4 with TRBJ2-2, with TRBD1 matching over 7 bases. CDR1 is MRHNA and CDR2 is SNTAGT in the germline V gene. The length of the CDR3 is 15 residues. Losses at the gene ends were 5 bases for V and 1 base for J; bases not matched to a gene: 4. The CDR3 DNA follows: TGTGCCAGCAGTCTCAGGGGGTGGAACACCGGGGAGCTGTTTTTT. Amino acids: CASSLRGWNTGELFF.

This clone was detected a few times. The chain combines TRBV19 with TRBJ2-1, with 10 bases lining up with TRBD1. The V gene's germline CDR1 is LNHDA and CDR2 SQIVND (reference sequence). This CDR3 is built from 17 residues. V was clipped by 5 bases and J by 0 bases; unmatched bases: 7. Here the CDR3 reads CASSPRTGGTSYNEQFF. The CDR3 bases are TGTGCCAGTAGTCCCCGGACAGGGGGGACCTCCTACAATGAGCAGTTCTTC.

The chain employs TRBV21-1 and TRBJ2-7; the table's D call of TRBD2 was not tested on the DNA. TRBV21-1 is tagged as a pseudogene. The CDR3 contains 14 residues. DNA for the CDR3: TGTGCCAGCAGCTCGGACGCAGCGGGGCGCGAGCAGTACTTC. It is translated as CASSSDAAGREQYF.

This clone showed up just once. This chain uses TRBV3-1 (or the pseudogene TRBV3-2) with TRBJ1-5; no firm D call. Trimming removed 1 base at V and 1 base at J, with 8 bases between. Germline CDR1 reads LGHDT; CDR2 reads YNNKEL (reference sequence). The CDR3 extends over 15 amino acids. The CDR3 nucleotides are TGTGCCAGCAGCCAAGTTCCGGGCAGCAATCAGCCCCAGCATTTT. It is translated as CASSQVPGSNQPQHF.

The V call is TRBV15, the J call TRBJ2-5, with D unresolved. The CDR3 loop spans 14 amino acids. V gave up 1 base and J gave up 1 base, with 7 bases separating them. Looked up from germline, CDR1 is LNHNV and CDR2 is YYDKDF (reference sequence). CDR3 region: CATSRGRSQETQYF. The CDR3 region has the DNA TGTGCCACCAGCAGAGGACGGTCCCAAGAGACCCAGTACTTC.

On this clone itself: In the same sample, other DNA sequences code for this CDR3. The rearrangement links TRBV7-6 to TRBJ2-3; 8 bases line up with TRBD1. This CDR3 has 16 amino acids. Germline loops: CDR1 SGHVS, CDR2 FNYEAQ. J gave up 6 bases and V 1 base, and 9 bases lay outside the gene matches. DNA of the CDR3: TGTGCCAGCAGCTTAGTCCCGGCAGGGGGCAGCGATACGCAGTATTTT. This sequence encodes CASSLVPAGGSDTQYF.